These T cell receptor beta chains were read from a single sample in a study of cytomegalovirus exposure and HLA in healthy donors. TCRdb's copy holds only in-frame clones and misses some; the assay was immunoSEQ multiplex PCR. The table includes about 120,000 clones, approximately 72% detected once. The sequenced material came from PBMCs. The receptors stem from a man aged 18 to 29 in good health and CMV-seronegative. Each CDR3 is given with its conserved first and last residue. A D gene is named only where the DNA matches it firmly. Clone size is shown for a subset of rows, as once, few, many or a class of expanded clone.

D,V,size,J,DNA,CDR3
.,TRBV25-1,.,TRBJ1-1,TGTGCCAGCCGAGACAGGTTAGCTGAAGCTTTCTTT,CASRDRLAEAFF
.,TRBV6-5,.,TRBJ1-1,TGTGCCAGCAGTTACTCGACAGGGAACACTGAAGCTTTCTTT,CASSYSTGNTEAFF
.,TRBV6-4,.,TRBJ2-4,TGTGCCAGCAGTGAGACTTTAGCCAAAAACATTCAGTACTTC,CASSETLAKNIQYF
TRBD2,TRBV4-2,.,TRBJ2-1,TGTGCCAGCAGCCAAGAACTAGCGGGAGCGAGGGAGCAGTTCTTC,CASSQELAGAREQFF
.,TRBV19,.,TRBJ1-5,TGTGCCAGTAGTATGTTGACACACCAGGGCCAGCCCCAGCATTTT,CASSMLTHQGQPQHF
.,TRBV6-5,few,TRBJ1-2,TGTGCCAGCAGTTACCTGGGGGGAGGTGGCTACACCTTC,CASSYLGGGGYTF
TRBD2,TRBV10-3,.,TRBJ2-7,TGTGCCATCAAAGCGGGGGAGTCCTACGAGCAGTACTTC,CAIKAGESYEQYF
.,TRBV27,.,TRBJ2-7,TGTGCCGGTCCAGGGGAGAGTTCGAACGAGCAGTACTTC,CAGPGESSNEQYF
.,TRBV2,.,TRBJ1-2,TGTGCCAGCAGCCCGAGGGGAGGATATGGCTACACCTTC,CASSPRGGYGYTF
.,TRBV30,few,TRBJ2-7,TGTGCCTGCGGGGGATTGGGCTCCTACGAGCAGTACTTC,CACGGLGSYEQYF
TRBD1,TRBV28,few,TRBJ1-5,TGTGCCAGCAGTCCGCCCAGGGGGCCTCAGCCCCAGCATTTT,CASSPPRGPQPQHF
.,TRBV28,few,TRBJ1-4,TGTGCCAGCACCGAGGTTGCAACTAATGAAAAACTGTTTTTT,CASTEVATNEKLFF
.,TRBV6-5,.,TRBJ1-5,TGTGCCAGCAGGTCGGGACATTCTAGCAATCAGCCCCAGCATTTT,CASRSGHSSNQPQHF
TRBD1,TRBV11-2,.,TRBJ1-2,TGTGCCAGCAGCTTTTACAGGGGCTATGGCTACACCTTC,CASSFYRGYGYTF
.,TRBV5-5,.,TRBJ2-1,TGTGCCAGCAGCGTTGCCCTTGAGGAGCAGTTCTTC,CASSVALEEQFF
.,TRBV7-6,few,TRBJ2-2,TGTGCCAGCAGCCCGCAGGCTTCCGGGGAGCTGTTTTTT,CASSPQASGELFF
.,TRBV18,.,TRBJ1-1,TGTGCCAGCTCAACCATCGCCGGAGGCGGCACTGAAGCTTTCTTT,CASSTIAGGGTEAFF
TRBD2,TRBV4-1,.,TRBJ2-4,TGCGCCAGCAGCCACTCCCCCTCGACTCGGGGGGAAAACATTCAGTACTTC,CASSHSPSTRGENIQYF
TRBD2,TRBV5-4,few,TRBJ2-3,TGTGCCAGCAGCCACGGGACTAGCGGGGGGAGCACAGATACGCAGTATTTT,CASSHGTSGGSTDTQYF
.,TRBV15,few,TRBJ1-2,TGTGCCACCAGCTCCCGGGGGGACTATGGCTACACCTTC,CATSSRGDYGYTF
TRBD1,TRBV7-9,.,TRBJ2-5,TGTGCCAGCAGCACCCTACGGACAGGGCGGTACCAAGAGACCCAGTACTTC,CASSTLRTGRYQETQYF
.,TRBV27,few,TRBJ2-7,TGTGCCAGCATACGGGCCACGGGGACCTACGAGCAGTACTTC,CASIRATGTYEQYF
TRBD2,TRBV5-1,.,TRBJ2-1,TGCGCCAGCAGCTTGACGGGAGGGTACAATGAGCAGTTCTTC,CASSLTGGYNEQFF
TRBD2,TRBV25-1,few,TRBJ2-1,TGTGCCAGCAGTGAACTGACTAGCGTTAATGAGCAGTTCTTC,CASSELTSVNEQFF
.,TRBV5-1,.,TRBJ1-1,TGCGCCAGCAAGGGCAGGGCCTTAGAAGCTTTCTTT,CASKGRALEAFF
TRBD1,TRBV29-1,.,TRBJ2-7,TGCAGCGTTGAAATTCGGAACAGGGGATTTACTCAGCAGTACTTC,CSVEIRNRGFTQQYF
TRBD1,TRBV5-1,.,TRBJ2-7,TGCGCCAGCAGCCTCGGGACAGGGGCCTCGCGGGTTCCCGAGCAGTACTTC,CASSLGTGASRVPEQYF
.,TRBV5-6,.,TRBJ2-7,TGTGCCAGCAGCTTCAGACAGCGTTCCTACGAGCAGTACTTC,CASSFRQRSYEQYF
TRBD1,TRBV6-5,once,TRBJ1-1,TGTGCCAGCAGTTACTCGACAGGGGGGCCTGAAGCTTTCTTT,CASSYSTGGPEAFF
.,TRBV10-1,.,TRBJ2-2,TGCGCCAGCAGTCCTGGGGGACTCTTAAACACCGGGGAGCTGTTTTTT,CASSPGGLLNTGELFF
.,TRBV5-6,.,TRBJ2-3,TGTGCCAGCAGCTTGGTGGACTCACCACATACGCAGTATTTT,CASSLVDSPHTQYF
.,TRBV11-2,.,TRBJ1-1,TGTGCCAGCAGAGCCTTTGGGGGGGACGGGAAGATGAACACTGAAGCTTTCTTT,CASRAFGGDGKMNTEAFF
TRBD2,TRBV5-8,.,TRBJ2-5,TGTGCCAGCAGCTCCGGGACTAGCGGACAAGAGACCCAGTACTTC,CASSSGTSGQETQYF
TRBD2,TRBV7-9,.,TRBJ2-3,TGTGCCAGCAGCTTACTCCCTAGCGGGGCTCGGGCAGATACGCAGTATTTT,CASSLLPSGARADTQYF
.,TRBV27,few,TRBJ2-5,TGTGCCAGCCGAGTCGGCGGTGGAGGGACCCAGTACTTC,CASRVGGGGTQYF
TRBD2,TRBV27,.,TRBJ2-2,TGTGCCAGTTCGCTCCTAGCGGGAGTGAACACCGGGGAGCTGTTTTTT,CASSLLAGVNTGELFF
TRBD1,TRBV9,.,TRBJ1-3,TGTGCCAGCAGCGGACAGACAGGGGGACCTGGAAACACCATATATTTT,CASSGQTGGPGNTIYF
.,TRBV29-1,.,TRBJ2-1,TGCAGCGTTCAGGGGACCCAGAGCTCCTACAATGAGCAGTTCTTC,CSVQGTQSSYNEQFF
.,TRBV6-5,few,TRBJ1-4,TGTGCCAGCAGCCCAGGGGAAAAAAAACTGTTTTTT,CASSPGEKKLFF
.,TRBV27,.,TRBJ2-4,TGTGCCAGCAGAGGTAGACTAGCCAAAAACATTCAGTACTTC,CASRGRLAKNIQYF
.,TRBV28,.,TRBJ1-2,TGTGCCAGCAGTTCCCGCCCAGGAGGGGCAGCTCATGGCTACACCTTC,CASSSRPGGAAHGYTF
TRBD1,TRBV5-1,.,TRBJ2-7,TGCGCCAGCAGCCCGACCCGGGACAGGCATTACGAGCAGTACTTC,CASSPTRDRHYEQYF